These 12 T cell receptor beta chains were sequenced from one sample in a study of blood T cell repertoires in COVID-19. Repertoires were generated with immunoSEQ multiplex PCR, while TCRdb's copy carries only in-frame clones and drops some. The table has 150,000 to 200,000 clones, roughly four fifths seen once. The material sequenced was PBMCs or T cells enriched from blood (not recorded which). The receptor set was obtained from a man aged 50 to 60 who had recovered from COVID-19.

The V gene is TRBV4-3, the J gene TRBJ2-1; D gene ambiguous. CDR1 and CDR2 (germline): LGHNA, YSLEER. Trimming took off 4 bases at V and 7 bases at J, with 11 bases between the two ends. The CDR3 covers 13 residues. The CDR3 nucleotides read TGCGCCAGCAGCCTATCAAGGAGTAATGAGCAGTTCTTC. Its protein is CASSLSRSNEQFF.

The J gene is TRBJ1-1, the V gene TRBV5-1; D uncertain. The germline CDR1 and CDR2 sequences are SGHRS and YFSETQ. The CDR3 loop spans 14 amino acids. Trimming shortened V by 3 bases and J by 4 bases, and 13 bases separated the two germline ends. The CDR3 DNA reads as TGCGCCAGCAGCTCGGCAGGAGGGATCACTGAAGCTTTCTTT. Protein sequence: CASSSAGGITEAFF.

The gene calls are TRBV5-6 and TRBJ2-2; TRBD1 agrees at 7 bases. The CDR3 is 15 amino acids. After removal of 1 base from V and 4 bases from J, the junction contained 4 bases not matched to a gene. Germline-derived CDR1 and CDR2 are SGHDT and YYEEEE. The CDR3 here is CASSLLGGGTGELFF. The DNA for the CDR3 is TGTGCCAGCAGCTTGTTAGGGGGCGGCACCGGGGAGCTGTTTTTT.

The DNA of the CDR3 is TGTGCCAGCGGGGGGAACAGGGGAAGGAGCTATGGCTACACCTTC. Residues: CASGGNRGRSYGYTF. V usage is TRBV6-5 and J usage is TRBJ1-2; 7 bases map to TRBD1. V lost 8 bases and J lost 4; bases outside the gene matches: 13. There are 15 residues in the CDR3. Germline V gene sequence: CDR1 MNHEY, CDR2 SVGAGI.

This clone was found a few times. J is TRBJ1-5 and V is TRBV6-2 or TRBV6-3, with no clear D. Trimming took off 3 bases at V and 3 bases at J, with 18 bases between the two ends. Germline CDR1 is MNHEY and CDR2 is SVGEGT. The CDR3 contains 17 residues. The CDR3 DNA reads TGTGCCAGCAGTTATGATTTCGGGGTTGGGGACAATCAGCCCCAGCATTTT. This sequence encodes CASSYDFGVGDNQPQHF.

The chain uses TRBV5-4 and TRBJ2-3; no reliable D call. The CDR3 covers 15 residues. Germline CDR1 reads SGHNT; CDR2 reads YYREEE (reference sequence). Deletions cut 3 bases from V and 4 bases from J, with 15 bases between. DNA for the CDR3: TGTGCCAGCAGCTCCGTCAGAGGCATCGCAGATACGCAGTATTTT. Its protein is CASSSVRGIADTQYF.

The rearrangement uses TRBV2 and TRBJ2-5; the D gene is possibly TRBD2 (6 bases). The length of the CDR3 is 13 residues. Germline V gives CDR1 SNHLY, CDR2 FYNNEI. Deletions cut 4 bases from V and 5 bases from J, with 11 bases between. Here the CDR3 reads CASSGEGRETQYF. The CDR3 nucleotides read TGTGCCAGCAGTGGTGAGGGGAGGGAGACCCAGTACTTC.

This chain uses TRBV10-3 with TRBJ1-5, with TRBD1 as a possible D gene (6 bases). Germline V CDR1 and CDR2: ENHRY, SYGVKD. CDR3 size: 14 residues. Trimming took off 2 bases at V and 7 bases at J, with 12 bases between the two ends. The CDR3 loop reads CAISEGPGVQPQHF. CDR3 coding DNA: TGTGCCATCAGTGAGGGGCCAGGGGTCCAGCCCCAGCATTTT.

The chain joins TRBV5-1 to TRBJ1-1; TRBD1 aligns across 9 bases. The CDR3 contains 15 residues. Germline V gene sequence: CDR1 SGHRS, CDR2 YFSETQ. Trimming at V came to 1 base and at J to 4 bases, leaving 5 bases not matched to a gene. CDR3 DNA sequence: TGCGCCAGCAGCTTGTCGACAGGGGGGAGCACTGAAGCTTTCTTT. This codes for CASSLSTGGSTEAFF.

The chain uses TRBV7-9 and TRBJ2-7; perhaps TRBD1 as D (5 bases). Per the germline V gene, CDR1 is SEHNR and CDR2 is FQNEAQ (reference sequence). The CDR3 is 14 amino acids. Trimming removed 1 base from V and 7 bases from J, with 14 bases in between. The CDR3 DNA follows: TGTGCCAGCAGCTTAGAGACGGTTGGGGCGGAGCAGTACTTC. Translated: CASSLETVGAEQYF.

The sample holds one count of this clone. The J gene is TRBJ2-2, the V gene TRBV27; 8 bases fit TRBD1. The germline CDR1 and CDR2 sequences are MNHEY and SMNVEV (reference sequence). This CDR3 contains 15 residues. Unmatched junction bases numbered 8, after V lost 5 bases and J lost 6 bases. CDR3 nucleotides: TGTGCCAGCAGTCAGTGGACAGGGCGGCCCGGGGAGCTGTTTTTT. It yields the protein CASSQWTGRPGELFF.

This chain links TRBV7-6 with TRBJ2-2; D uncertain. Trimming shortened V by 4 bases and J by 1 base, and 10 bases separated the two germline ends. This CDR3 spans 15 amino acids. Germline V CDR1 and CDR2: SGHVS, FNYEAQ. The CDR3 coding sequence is TGTGCCAGCAGCTCACAGAGTTGGAACACCGGGGAGCTGTTTTTT. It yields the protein CASSSQSWNTGELFF. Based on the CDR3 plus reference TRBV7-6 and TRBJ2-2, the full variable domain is GAGVSQSPRYKVTKRGQDVALRCDPISGHVSLYWYRQALGQGPEFLTYFNYEAQQDKSGLPNDRFSAERPEGSISTLTIQRTEQRDSAMYRCASSSQSWNTGELFFGEGSRLTVL.